This T cell receptor (beta chain) is from a study of cytomegalovirus exposure and HLA in healthy donors. Notes on this clone: Its target is unknown.

General study points: In a later analysis, first-cohort TCR clusters were found to tend to co-occur in the 130 or so validation repertoires. Cytomegalovirus association was listed for 170 or so TCR beta chains. Specificity of three CMV-associated chains for CMV antigens was verified in vitro.

Assay: immunoSEQ multiplex PCR; the TCRdb copy retains only in-frame clones and omits some. The sample includes about 310,000 clones, around 90% of them seen just once. The CDR3 is 16 amino acids. V gave up 1 base and J gave up 8 bases, with 20 bases separating them. CDR1 and CDR2 from the germline V gene are MGHRA and YSYEKL. Sequences were obtained from PBMCs. The clonotype originates from a man younger than 40 in good health and CMV-seronegative. V gene TRBV4-1 combines with J gene TRBJ1-2; weak D call: TRBD1 (6 bases). The CDR3 sequence: CASSQVPVTGGLGYTF. The CDR3 DNA reads as TGCGCCAGCAGCCAAGTTCCTGTGACAGGCGGTTTGGGCTACACCTTC.